The next 3 T cell receptor beta chains were all read from a single sample in a study of cytomegalovirus exposure and HLA in healthy donors. The PCR employed 60 Vbeta primers together with 13 Jbeta primers. TCRdb keeps only in-frame clones here, not all; method: immunoSEQ multiplex PCR. The profile shows under 150,000 clones, 70% to 85% of them singletons. Material for sequencing was PBMCs. These receptors were obtained from a woman between 50 and 59 years old in good health and CMV-seropositive.

The chain joins TRBV7-2 to TRBJ2-7; a weak D match, TRBD1 (5 bases). This CDR3 is built from 16 residues. V lost 5 bases and J lost 0, with 17 bases in between. Germline CDR1 reads SGHTA; CDR2 reads FQGNSA. CDR3 in amino acids: CASSLRGQTDSYEQYF. CDR3 coding DNA: TGTGCCAGCAGCCTTAGGGGCCAGACAGACTCCTACGAGCAGTACTTC. The variable domain in full, with the rest retrieved from reference TRBV7-2 and TRBJ2-7, is GAGVSQSPSNKVTEKGKDVELRCDPISGHTALYWYRQSLGQGLEFLIYFQGNSAPDKSGLPSDRFSAERTGGSVSTLTIQRTQQEDSAVYLCASSLRGQTDSYEQYFGPGTRLTVT.

The J gene is TRBJ2-5, the V gene TRBV2; 11 bases match TRBD2. The CDR3 loop spans 16 amino acids. The V and J ends lost 6 bases and 6 bases, in that order; junction bases with no gene match: 12. Germline assignment: CDR1 SNHLY and CDR2 FYNNEI. The CDR3: CASRGSSGGAGKTQYF. The CDR3 nucleotides read TGTGCCAGCAGGGGTAGTAGCGGGGGGGCTGGAAAGACCCAGTACTTC.

V is TRBV27 and J is TRBJ2-7; weak D call: TRBD1 (5 bases). The germline V gene encodes CDR1 MNHEY and CDR2 SMNVEV (reference sequence). Trimming removed 2 bases at V and 4 bases at J, with 15 bases between. CDR3 length: 15 amino acids. DNA of the CDR3: TGTGCCAGCAGTTTAGGGGATTTAAGGACATACGAGCAGTACTTC. This translates into CASSLGDLRTYEQYF.